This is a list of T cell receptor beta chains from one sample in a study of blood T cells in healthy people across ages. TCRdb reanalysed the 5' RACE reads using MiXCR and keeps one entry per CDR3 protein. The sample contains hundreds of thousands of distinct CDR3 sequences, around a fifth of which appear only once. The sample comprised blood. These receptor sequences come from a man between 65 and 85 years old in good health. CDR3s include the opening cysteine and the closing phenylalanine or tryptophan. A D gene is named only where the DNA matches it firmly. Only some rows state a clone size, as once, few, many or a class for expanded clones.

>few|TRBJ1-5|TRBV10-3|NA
TGTGCCATCAGTTCGACAGCTAATAGCAATCAGCCCCAGCATTTT
CAISSTANSNQPQHF
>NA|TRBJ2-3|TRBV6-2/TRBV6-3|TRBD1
TGTGCCAGCAGTTACCAGGGGGAAACAGATACGCAGTATTTT
CASSYQGETDTQYF
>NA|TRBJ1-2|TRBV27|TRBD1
TGTGCCAGCAGTTTAAGGGGGCCCGCTGGCTACACCTTC
CASSLRGPAGYTF
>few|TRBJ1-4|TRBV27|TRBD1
TGTGCCAGCGGGCTACAGGGGGGCGTGAGTGAAAAACTGTTTTTT
CASGLQGGVSEKLFF
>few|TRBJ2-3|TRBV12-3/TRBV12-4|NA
TGTGCCAGCAGTTCGTGGACTAGCACAGATACGCAGTATTTT
CASSSWTSTDTQYF
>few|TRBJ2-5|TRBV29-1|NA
TGCAGCGTTGAAGATCTTGGGGAGCAGTACTTC
CSVEDLGEQYF
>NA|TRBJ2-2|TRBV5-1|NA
TGCGCCAGCAGCTTGGTGCAAACGAACACCGGGGAGCTGTTTTTT
CASSLVQTNTGELFF
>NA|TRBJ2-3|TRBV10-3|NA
TGTGCCATCAGGGCACAGGGCTCAAGGACAGATACGCAGTATTTT
CAIRAQGSRTDTQYF
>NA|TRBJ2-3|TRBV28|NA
TGTGCCAGCAGTCCCAGCCCGGGGATCACAGATACGCAGTATTTT
CASSPSPGITDTQYF
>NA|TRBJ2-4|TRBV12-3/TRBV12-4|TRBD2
TGTGCCAGCAGTTTTCGACTAGCGGGATACATTCAGTACTTC
CASSFRLAGYIQYF
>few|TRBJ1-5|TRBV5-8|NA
TGTGCCAGCAGCTTGCCGGTGTCCTCCAATCAGCCCCAGCATTTT
CASSLPVSSNQPQHF
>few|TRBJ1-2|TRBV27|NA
TGTGCCAGCAGTGACAGACCTAACTATGGCTACACCTTC
CASSDRPNYGYTF
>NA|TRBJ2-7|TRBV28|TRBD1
TGTGCCAGCAGTCCTGGGACAGTGAGGTACGAGCAGTACTTC
CASSPGTVRYEQYF
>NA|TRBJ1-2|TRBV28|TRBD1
TGTGCCAGCAGTCGACGGGACAGCCATCATTATGGCTACACCTTC
CASSRRDSHHYGYTF
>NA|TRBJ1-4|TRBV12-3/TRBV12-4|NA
TGTGCCAGCAGGAAGACAGAAGGGGGTGAAAAACTGTTTTTT
CASRKTEGGEKLFF
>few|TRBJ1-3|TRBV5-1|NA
TGCGCCAGCAGCTTCGCCGGAGGAGACTCTGGAAACACCATATATTTT
CASSFAGGDSGNTIYF
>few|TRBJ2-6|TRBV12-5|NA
TGTGCTAGTGCCGCGTGGGGGCCTGGGGCCAACGTCCTGACTTTC
CASAAWGPGANVLTF
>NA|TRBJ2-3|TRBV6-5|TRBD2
TGTGCCAGCAGTTCCACGGGACTAGCGGGGGGGAAAGTTACGCAGTATTTT
CASSSTGLAGGKVTQYF
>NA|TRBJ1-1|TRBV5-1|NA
TGCGCCAGCAGCTTAGATACAGGGTGGCCTGAAGCTTTCTTT
CASSLDTGWPEAFF
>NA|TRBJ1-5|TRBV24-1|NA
TGTGCCACCCAAATGCCCCGCAGGGTTCGCAATCAGCCCCAGCATTTT
CATQMPRRVRNQPQHF
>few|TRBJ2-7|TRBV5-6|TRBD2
TGTGCCAGCAGCTTTAGGACTAGCGGGTACGAGCAGTACTTC
CASSFRTSGYEQYF
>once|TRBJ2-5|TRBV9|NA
TGTGCCAGCAGCGTAGAGACGGGACGGGAGACCCAGTACTTC
CASSVETGRETQYF
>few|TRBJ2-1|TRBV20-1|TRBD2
TGCAGTGCTAGAGATTTGGGGACTAGTCACAATGAGCAGTTCTTC
CSARDLGTSHNEQFF
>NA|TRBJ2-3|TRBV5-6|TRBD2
TGTGCCAGCAGCTTGGTGCGGGGGTACGGCACAGATACGCAGTATTTT
CASSLVRGYGTDTQYF
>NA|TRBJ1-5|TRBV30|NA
TGTGCCGCCGATCGGGCAGGGAATCAGCCCCAGCATTTT
CAADRAGNQPQHF
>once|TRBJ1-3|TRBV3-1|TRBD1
TGTGCCAGCTCCCAGGGGGTGCGTGCCGGAAACACCATATATTTT
CASSQGVRAGNTIYF
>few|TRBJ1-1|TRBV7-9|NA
TGTGCCAGCAGACTGAGTTCCGCTGAAGCTTTCTTT
CASRLSSAEAFF